This T cell receptor beta chain was captured in a study of regulatory T cells in long-lasting Graves disease. The CDR3 has 14 amino acids. V lost 5 bases and J 5 bases, leaving 12 bases between the germline ends. Germline CDR1 is SNHLY and CDR2 is FYNNEI. The table lists this clonotype with many counts. Relying on iRepertoire HTBI primers and Arm-PCR of CDR3 regions, the team built TCR beta libraries. TCRdb processed the multiplex PCR reads anew with MiXCR; each CDR3 protein has one entry. Found here are around 500,000 distinct CDR3 sequences, about 14% of them singletons; the top ten hold roughly a tenth. Time point reported: newly diagnosed GD, antithyroid drugs for less than 3 months. TCR sequences were obtained from RNA taken from PBMCs. A further study also used this sample, focusing on T cells in Graves' hyperthyroidism and ophthalmopathy.

The V gene is TRBV2, the J gene TRBJ2-2, with TRBD2 as a possible D gene (5 bases). Sequencing used peripheral blood mononuclear cells (PBMCs), obtained at new diagnosis, from a patient treated with antithyroid drugs. This receptor was taken from a man in his thirties or forties with Graves disease. This CDR3 is CASSRLLKTGELFF. CDR3 bases: TGTGCCAGCAGTCGACTACTAAAGACCGGGGAGCTGTTTTTT.